The TCR beta chain under discussion was sequenced for a study of blood T cells in healthy people across ages. Study-wide findings and caveats: The unsorted PBMCs prevented any conclusive comparison of naive versus antigen-experienced cells. TCR beta diversity correlated strongly with naive T cell percentage.

Germline CDR1 is LNHNV and CDR2 is YYDKDF (reference sequence). This CDR3 has 13 amino acids. V was pared by 3 bases and J by 3 bases, with 1 base of the junction left unmatched. There are a few counts of this clonotype. Its cognate antigen is unknown. A second PCR, run for roughly 6 to 11 cycles, used a sample-barcoded 5' primer plus a J-beta primer mix. Each CDR3 protein is one row after TCRdb ran MiXCR on the 5' RACE reads. The sample has approximately 2,000,000 distinct CDR3 sequences, 30% to 40% seen once. The V and J genes are TRBV15 and TRBJ2-5; 7 bases are shared with TRBD2. This TCR derives from a human donor in good health. Sequenced input: blood. The CDR3 sequence: CATSRAGEETQYF. The CDR3, as DNA: TGTGCCACCAGCAGGGCGGGGGAAGAGACCCAGTACTTC.